This TCR beta chain originates from a study of CD8 T cells in Susac syndrome. Sequencing targeted TCR beta in T cells from blood (CD8+ and CD4+). The CDR3 runs to 13 residues. From germline, CDR1 is SNHLY and CDR2 FYNNEI. The germline V and J ends were trimmed by 8 bases and 2 bases, with 10 bases remaining between them. Reverse transcription of about 0.5 to 1 ug RNA used random hexamers. Amplification of TCR beta CDR3 spanned 54 Vbeta and 13 Jbeta via immunoSEQ multiplex PCR. TCRdb fed the immunoSEQ multiplex PCR reads into MiXCR, producing one record per CDR3 protein. Of 100,000 to 150,000 distinct CDR3 sequences detected, 90% to 95% appear once; the ten largest clones hold more than 0.095%.

The rearrangement uses TRBV2 and TRBJ1-5, with D uncertain. Sequencing was done on a sample of CD4+ T cells from PBMCs. The clonotype was recovered from a human donor in good health. CDR3 nucleotide sequence: TGTGCCAGCTCTTGGGTAGGCAATCAGCCCCAGCATTTT. The encoded protein is CASSWVGNQPQHF.